Here is one T cell receptor beta chain with its context. Its specificity is unknown. The data are from a study of OX40 agonist ivuxolimab in advanced cancers. Study context: Patients in the trial were receiving intravenous ivuxolimab every 2 weeks, at doses of 0.01 to 10 mg/kg. Melanoma, hepatocellular carcinoma, head and neck or renal cell cancer occurred in dose-escalation patients.

Produced via immunoSEQ multiplex PCR; TCRdb's table is partial and in-frame only. In the table there are 53,000 or so clones, about 86% of which are singletons. This CDR3 is built from 17 residues. Germline V lookup: CDR1 MDHEN, CDR2 SYDVKM. V lost 5 bases, J lost 7 bases, and 18 bases stayed unmatched. Study results and caveats: CD8+ T cells averaged more expanded clones than CD4+. Expansion of clones was among the lowest in partial responders at 0.1-3.0 mg/kg.

The chain carries TRBV28 and TRBJ2-7, with 9 bases that match TRBD2. This receptor was taken from an adult with an advanced solid tumor such as melanoma, head and neck, liver or kidney cancer. The input for sequencing was CD4+ or CD8+ T cells sorted from blood, taken in a trial of the OX40 agonist ivuxolimab. This CDR3 reads CASSTGAVAGGLREQYF. The CDR3 DNA sequence: TGTGCCAGCAGTACGGGGGCCGTCGCGGGAGGGCTACGAGAGCAGTACTTC.